The source of this T cell receptor (beta chain) is a study of a mutant IDH1 vaccine in newly diagnosed glioma. The overall study: Each patient was administered eight vaccinations, scheduled in weeks 1, 3, 5, 7, 11, 15, 19 and 23. Vaccines began 4-6 weeks after radiotherapy alone, or with temozolomide cycles. Of treated patients, around 60% were men and 37.5% women, averaging about 40 years. General study results and limits: Pseudoprogression appears to have had no connection to changes in top peripheral T cell clonotypes.

The CDR3 totals 14 residues. The J segment lost 6 bases and the V segment lost 2 bases, leaving 5 bases of the junction unmatched. CDR1 is SGHVS, CDR2 FQNEAQ, per germline. The time point was: week 23, last vaccination. Vaccination used 300 ug of mutant IDH1 20-mer peptide per dose, with topical imiquimod. This clone was seen a few times. No antigen is known for it. The assay was immunoSEQ multiplex PCR, and TCRdb's table has in-frame clones only and misses some. Of tens of thousands of clones in the sample, roughly 80% were seen once. V usage is TRBV7-8 and J usage is TRBJ2-7, with 9 bases matching TRBD1. The sequences come from PBMCs, collected from a glioma patient whose treatment included an IDH1 peptide vaccine. This receptor was taken from a middle-aged man with glioma. The CDR3 sequence is CASSLSGQGGEQYF. CDR3 bases: TGTGCCAGCAGCTTATCGGGACAGGGAGGCGAGCAGTACTTC. Full variable domain (remainder filled in from reference TRBV7-8 and TRBJ2-7): GAGVSQSPRYKVAKRGQDVALRCDPISGHVSLFWYQQALGQGPEFLTYFQNEAQLDKSGLPSDRFFAERPEGSVSTLKIQRTQQEDSAVYLCASSLSGQGGEQYFGPGTRLTVT.